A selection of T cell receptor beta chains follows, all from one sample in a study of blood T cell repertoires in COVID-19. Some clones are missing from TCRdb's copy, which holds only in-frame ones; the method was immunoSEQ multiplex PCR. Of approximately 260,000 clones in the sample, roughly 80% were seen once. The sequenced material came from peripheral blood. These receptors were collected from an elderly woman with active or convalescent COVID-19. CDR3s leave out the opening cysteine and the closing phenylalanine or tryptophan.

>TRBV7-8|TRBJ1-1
ASNKHRGNTEAF
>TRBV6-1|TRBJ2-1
ASSETTSGEDEQF
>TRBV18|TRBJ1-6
ASSPSGQNNSPLH
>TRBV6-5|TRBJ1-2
ATGTHYGYT
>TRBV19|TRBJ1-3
ASSRGGGRSSGNTIY
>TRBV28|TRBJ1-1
ASLRGTHTEAF
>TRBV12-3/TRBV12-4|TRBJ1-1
ASSFNTNTEAF
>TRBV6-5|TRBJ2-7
ASSLAGGLYEQY
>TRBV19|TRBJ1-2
ASSEVNYGYT
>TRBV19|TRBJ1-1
ASSTGGLNTEAF
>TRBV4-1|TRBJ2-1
ASSPGLELEQF
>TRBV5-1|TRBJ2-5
ASSLASDREETQY
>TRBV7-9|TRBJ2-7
ASSLSRTGEFYEQY
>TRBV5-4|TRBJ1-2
ASSLGIQSEGYT
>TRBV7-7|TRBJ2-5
ASRGAGETQY
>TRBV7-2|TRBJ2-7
ASSLEASGGYEQY
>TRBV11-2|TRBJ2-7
ASSSTTGQGGRNEQY
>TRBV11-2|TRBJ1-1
ASSLEPPTGVTEAF
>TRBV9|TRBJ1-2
ASSALDRGANYGYT
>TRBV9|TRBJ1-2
ASDRGGGYT
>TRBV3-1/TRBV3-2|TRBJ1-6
ASSQTDNSPLH
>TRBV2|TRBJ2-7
ASSRDYGTGAYEQY
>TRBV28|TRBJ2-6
ASSFLSGGWANVLT
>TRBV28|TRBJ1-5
ASSLLRYQPQH
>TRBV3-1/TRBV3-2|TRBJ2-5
ASSQPSGLRETQY
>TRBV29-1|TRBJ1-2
SAPVGSGNYGYT
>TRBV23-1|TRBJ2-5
ASSQTGLRETQY
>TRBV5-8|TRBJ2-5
ASSRTSGGLGRKETQY
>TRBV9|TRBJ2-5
ASSVEALPGGTQY
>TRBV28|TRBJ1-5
ASRSLSRQPQH
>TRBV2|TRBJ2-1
ASVEVSSYNEQF
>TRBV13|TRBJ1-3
ASSLGDTASGNTIY
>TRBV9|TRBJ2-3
ASSVDSSGGYTQY
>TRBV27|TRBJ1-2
ASSLSDRGINGYT
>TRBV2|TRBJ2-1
ASSQTGTTEQF
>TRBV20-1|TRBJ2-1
SASRGGGPNEQF
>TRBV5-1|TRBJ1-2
ASSLGQNYGYT
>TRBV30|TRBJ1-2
AWSKGVGGYT
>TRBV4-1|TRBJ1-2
ASSQDQGYYGYT
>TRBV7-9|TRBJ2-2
ASSVTMDTGELF
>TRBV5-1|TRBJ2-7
ASSLAGTGRALEQY
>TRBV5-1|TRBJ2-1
ASSLAPGQEYNEQF
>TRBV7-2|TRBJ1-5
ASSSQNNQPQH
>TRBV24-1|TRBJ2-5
ATSESGTSGGETQY
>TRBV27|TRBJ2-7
ASSHEGPLTYEQY
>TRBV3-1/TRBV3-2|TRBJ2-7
ASSLGSTGSRYEQY
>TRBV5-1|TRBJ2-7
ASSLGLAGGPNRHEQY
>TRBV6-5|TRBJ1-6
AIKAGTDYNSPLH
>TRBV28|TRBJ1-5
ASRADPNQPQH
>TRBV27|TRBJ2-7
ASRPQQTGSEQY
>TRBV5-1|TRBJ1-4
ASSPRRQGSDEKLF
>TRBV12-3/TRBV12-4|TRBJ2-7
ASRLQGAYEQY
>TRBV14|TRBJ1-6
ASRHQGYNSPLH
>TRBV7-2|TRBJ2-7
ASSVTGGPHEQY
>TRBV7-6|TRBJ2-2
ASSLGTGTVTGELF